This is a list of T cell receptor beta chains from one sample in a study of blood T cells in healthy people across ages. In TCRdb, the 5' RACE reads were re-called with MiXCR into one record per CDR3 protein. This sample carries about 590,000 distinct CDR3 sequences, approximately 30% of them seen once, and the ten largest clones take more than 15%. Sequencing was performed on blood. Receptor source: an elderly woman in good health. Each CDR3 is given with its conserved first and last residue. D genes are given only for firm matches. Only some rows state a clone size, as once, few, many or a class for expanded clones.

j_gene	d_gene	v_gene	abundance	CDR3nt	CDR3aa
TRBJ2-7	TRBD2	TRBV7-2	-	TGTGCCGGCAGCTTAAGGGGACTAGCGGGGGGGAGAAACGAGCAGTACTTC	CAGSLRGLAGGRNEQYF
TRBJ2-7	TRBD1	TRBV6-1	many	TGTGCCAGCAACGGACAGGGAGAGGCCACCTACGAGCAGTACTTC	CASNGQGEATYEQYF
TRBJ2-1	-	TRBV5-5	few	TGTGCCAGCAGCCAATATTACACGGTCCAAGAGACCCAGTTCTTC	CASSQYYTVQETQFF
TRBJ1-5	TRBD1	TRBV6-1	many	TGTGCCAGCAGTGAAGCTACAGGGGCGGGCAATCAGCCCCAGCATTTT	CASSEATGAGNQPQHF
TRBJ2-3	-	TRBV30	once	TGTGCCTGGAGTCCCCTCTGGTCTGGGGCCACAGATACGCAGTATTTT	CAWSPLWSGATDTQYF
TRBJ1-1	-	TRBV30	once	TGTGCCTGGGGCCTCTGGGGGACTGAAGCTTTCTTT	CAWGLWGTEAFF
TRBJ2-7	TRBD1	TRBV6-5	many	TGTGCCAGCAGTTACCTACAGGGGGGAGGCGAGCAGTACTTC	CASSYLQGGGEQYF
TRBJ2-1	-	TRBV29-1	many	TGCAGCGTTGAAGAGGACTACAATGAGCAGTTCTTC	CSVEEDYNEQFF
TRBJ2-2	TRBD1	TRBV14	-	TGTGCCAGCCGCTTGGGACAGGGTCGAACCGGGGAGCTGTTTTTT	CASRLGQGRTGELFF
TRBJ1-2	-	TRBV5-1	many	TGCGCCAGCAGCTCCGTTACAGGCCTCCAAGGGGTTGGCTACACCTTC	CASSSVTGLQGVGYTF
TRBJ1-5	-	TRBV6-1	many	TGTGCCAGCACCCACAGTAGCAATCAGCCCCAGCATTTT	CASTHSSNQPQHF
TRBJ2-7	TRBD1	TRBV5-5	many	TGTGCCAGCAGCTTGTACGCAGGGGGCTCCTACGAGCAGTACTTC	CASSLYAGGSYEQYF
TRBJ2-6	TRBD2	TRBV20-1	-	TGCAGTGCTAGAGGCGGGGGTAGCTCTGGGGCCAACGTCCTGACTTTC	CSARGGGSSGANVLTF
TRBJ2-1	-	TRBV5-1	many	TGCGCCAGCAGCTTGCCGGCAGCTGAGCAGTTCTTC	CASSLPAAEQFF
TRBJ2-3	-	TRBV27	-	TGTGCCAGCAGTTCCCAGTTGGGCACAGATACGCAGTATTTT	CASSSQLGTDTQYF
TRBJ2-2	-	TRBV16	-	TGTGCCAGCCGATCGAACACCGGGGAGCTGTTTTTT	CASRSNTGELFF
TRBJ1-6	TRBD1	TRBV27	-	TGTGCCAGCAGTTGGGGACAGTCTACTAATTCACCCCTCCACTTT	CASSWGQSTNSPLHF
TRBJ1-1	-	TRBV7-2	many	TGTGCCAGCAGCGCATCCACGAACACTGAAGCTTTCTTT	CASSASTNTEAFF
TRBJ1-1	TRBD1	TRBV12-3/TRBV12-4	-	TGTGCCAGCAGTTTACACCAGGGGGCCACTGAAGCTTTCTTT	CASSLHQGATEAFF
TRBJ1-1	-	TRBV20-1	-	TGCAGTGCTAGAGATCGGGGGGCCGGGGGCCCTGAAGCTTTCTTT	CSARDRGAGGPEAFF
TRBJ1-2	-	TRBV7-9	many	TGTGCCAGCAGCTTAGTCGGAGGGAGAGCGAACTATGGCTACACCTTC	CASSLVGGRANYGYTF
TRBJ2-2	-	TRBV13	few	TGTGCCAGCAGCTTAGGGGGCTCGAACACCGGGGAGCTGTTTTTT	CASSLGGSNTGELFF
TRBJ2-7	TRBD1	TRBV4-3	many	TGCGCCAGCAGCCAAGACGGGACAGGGGGCGGCGAGCAGTACTTC	CASSQDGTGGGEQYF
TRBJ1-1	-	TRBV4-2	-	TGTGCCAGCAGCCGAAGCCGGGACACCACTGAAGCTTTCTTT	CASSRSRDTTEAFF
TRBJ1-2	TRBD1	TRBV12-3/TRBV12-4	-	TGTGCCAGCAGGACCCGGGACAGCTATGGCTACACCTTC	CASRTRDSYGYTF
TRBJ2-7	TRBD1	TRBV7-8	few	TGTGCCAGCAGCCGAGGGACAGGGGATCCCTACGAGCAGTACTTC	CASSRGTGDPYEQYF
TRBJ1-2	TRBD1	TRBV7-9	many	TGTGCCAGCAGCCCCCCCGGGACAGGGGGCTATGGCTACACCTTC	CASSPPGTGGYGYTF
TRBJ1-6	-	TRBV20-1	few	TGCAGTGCTAGGGCAGCTAATTCACCCCTCCACTTT	CSARAANSPLHF
TRBJ2-7	-	TRBV27	many	TGTGCCAGCGCTACCGGGACACTAAGTGAGCAGTACTTC	CASATGTLSEQYF
TRBJ1-2	-	TRBV14	many	TGTGCCAGCAGCCAAGCGACAGGAGGGGGCTACACCTTC	CASSQATGGGYTF
TRBJ2-7	-	TRBV24-1	-	TGTGCCACCAGTGACCCTGGGCGGGCGACCTACGAGCAGTACTTC	CATSDPGRATYEQYF
TRBJ1-2	-	TRBV7-2	many	TGTGCCAGCAGCTTAGTTCGTCAGGGGAGCGGCTACACCTTC	CASSLVRQGSGYTF
TRBJ2-7	-	TRBV27	many	TGTGCCAGCAGGGGGGGGCTGTACGAGCAGTACTTC	CASRGGLYEQYF
TRBJ1-6	TRBD1	TRBV5-1	many	TGCGCCAGCAGGTCCGGGACAGGGGTACGGGGATCGGATTCACCCCTCCACTTT	CASRSGTGVRGSDSPLHF
TRBJ1-2	-	TRBV2	few	TGTGCCAGCAGTGAATCAGGGGCGCTTAGCTATGGCTACACCTTC	CASSESGALSYGYTF
TRBJ2-2	-	TRBV5-1	-	TGCGCCAGCAGCTACCAGGGGAACACCGGGGAGCCGTTTTTT	CASSYQGNTGEPFF
TRBJ2-7	-	TRBV27	many	TGTGCCAGCAGTTTAAACCAGGGATCCTACGAGCAGTACTTC	CASSLNQGSYEQYF
TRBJ2-3	-	TRBV12-3/TRBV12-4	many	TGTGCCAGCAGTCCCGAGGGCACAGATACGCAGTATTTT	CASSPEGTDTQYF
TRBJ1-1	TRBD1	TRBV20-1	-	TGCAGTGCTAGAACACGACAGGGGTTGAACACTGAAGCTTTCTTT	CSARTRQGLNTEAFF
TRBJ2-1	-	TRBV7-3	few	TGTGCCAGCAGCCTCGGGACTTACAATGGGCAGTTCTTC	CASSLGTYNGQFF
TRBJ2-2	TRBD2	TRBV27	-	TGTGCCAGCAGGCTACTAGCGGGGGGCGCGAACACCGGGGAGCTGTTTTTT	CASRLLAGGANTGELFF
TRBJ2-1	-	TRBV6-2/TRBV6-3	-	TGCGCCAGCGCCCTCGGAGTAGGAGAGCAGTTCTTC	CASALGVGEQFF
TRBJ2-7	TRBD1	TRBV12-5	many	TGTGCTAGTGGTTGGACGGGACAGGGGGCTTTTTACGAGCAGTACTTC	CASGWTGQGAFYEQYF
TRBJ2-1	-	TRBV20-1	-	TGCAATGCTAAGAAACTAGTCCAAGAGACCCAGTTCTTC	CNAKKLVQETQFF